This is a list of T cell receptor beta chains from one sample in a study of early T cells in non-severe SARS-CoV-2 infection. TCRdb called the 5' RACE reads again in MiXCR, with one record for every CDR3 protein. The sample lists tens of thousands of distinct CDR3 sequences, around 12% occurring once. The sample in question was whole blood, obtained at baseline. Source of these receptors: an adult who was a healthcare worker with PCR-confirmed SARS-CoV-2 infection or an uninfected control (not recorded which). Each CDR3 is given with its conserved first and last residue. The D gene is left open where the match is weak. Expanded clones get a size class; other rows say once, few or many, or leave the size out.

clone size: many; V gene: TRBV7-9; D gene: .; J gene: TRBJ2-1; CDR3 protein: CASSLERTTNEQFF; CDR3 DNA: TGTGCCAGCAGCTTAGAGAGGACAACTAATGAGCAGTTCTTC
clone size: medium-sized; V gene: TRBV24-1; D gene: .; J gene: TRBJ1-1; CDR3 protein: CATSDPRAGMNTEAFF; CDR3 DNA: TGTGCCACCAGTGACCCTAGGGCAGGGATGAACACTGAAGCTTTCTTT
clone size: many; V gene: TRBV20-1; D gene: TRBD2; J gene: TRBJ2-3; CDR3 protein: CSAETGGTSSADTQYF; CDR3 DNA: TGCAGTGCCGAGACGGGTGGGACTAGCAGCGCAGATACGCAGTATTTT
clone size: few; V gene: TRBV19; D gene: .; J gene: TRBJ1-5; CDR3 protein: CASSPSDQPQHF; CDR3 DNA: TGTGCCAGTAGTCCTTCAGATCAGCCCCAGCATTTT
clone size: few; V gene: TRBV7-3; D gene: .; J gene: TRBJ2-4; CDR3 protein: CASSLTPVGAENIQYF; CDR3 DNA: TGTGCCAGCAGCTTAACCCCGGTCGGGGCGGAAAACATTCAGTACTTC
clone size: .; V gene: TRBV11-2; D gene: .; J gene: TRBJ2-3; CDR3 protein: CASSLDRDTQYF; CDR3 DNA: TGTGCCAGCAGCTTAGATCGAGATACGCAGTATTTT
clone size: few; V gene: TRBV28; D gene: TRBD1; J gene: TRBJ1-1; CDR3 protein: CASSLNRGTEAFF; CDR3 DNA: TGTGCCAGCAGTTTGAACAGGGGCACTGAAGCTTTCTTT
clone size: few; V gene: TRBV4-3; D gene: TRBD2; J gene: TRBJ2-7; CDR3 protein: CASSQDVGLAGGSSYEQYF; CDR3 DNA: TGCGCCAGCAGCCAAGATGTGGGACTAGCGGGGGGGTCCTCCTACGAGCAGTACTTC
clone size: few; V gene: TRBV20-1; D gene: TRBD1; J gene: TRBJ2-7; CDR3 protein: CSAVGQGGYEQYF; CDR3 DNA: TGCAGTGCTGTAGGACAGGGCGGGTACGAGCAGTACTTC
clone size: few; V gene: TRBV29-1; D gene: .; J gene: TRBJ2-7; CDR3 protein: CSVEEGRTPYEQYF; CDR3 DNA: TGCAGCGTTGAAGAGGGACGCACCCCCTACGAGCAGTACTTC
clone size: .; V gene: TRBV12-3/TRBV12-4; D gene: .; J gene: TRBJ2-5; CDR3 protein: CASSTPQETQYF; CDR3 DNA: TGTGCCAGCAGTACCCCCCAAGAGACCCAGTACTTC
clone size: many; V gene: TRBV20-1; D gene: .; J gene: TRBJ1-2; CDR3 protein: CSASRVEQGYSDYGYTF; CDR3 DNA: TGCAGTGCTAGCAGAGTAGAACAGGGTTATTCCGATTATGGCTACACCTTC
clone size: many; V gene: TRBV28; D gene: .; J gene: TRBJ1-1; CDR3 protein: CASGLNTEAFF; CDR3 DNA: TGTGCCAGCGGGTTGAACACTGAAGCTTTCTTT
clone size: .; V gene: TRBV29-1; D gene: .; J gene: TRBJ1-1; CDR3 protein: CSVDRGNAEAFF; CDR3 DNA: TGCAGCGTTGATAGGGGGAACGCTGAAGCTTTCTTT
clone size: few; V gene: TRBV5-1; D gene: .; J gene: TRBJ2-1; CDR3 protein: CASLDSRANEQFF; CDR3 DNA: TGCGCCAGCCTGGACAGCAGGGCAAATGAGCAGTTCTTC
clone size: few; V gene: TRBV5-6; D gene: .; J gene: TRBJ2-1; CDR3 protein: CASSFPGGPGEQFF; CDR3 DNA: TGTGCCAGCAGCTTCCCGGGGGGCCCTGGTGAGCAGTTCTTC
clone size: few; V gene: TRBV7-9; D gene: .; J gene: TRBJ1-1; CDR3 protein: CASSGQFSEAFF; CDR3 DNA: TGTGCCAGCAGCGGTCAGTTTTCTGAAGCTTTCTTT
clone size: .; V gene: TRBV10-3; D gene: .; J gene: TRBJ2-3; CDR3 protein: CAISGGTTDTQYF; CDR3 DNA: TGTGCCATCAGTGGGGGAACCACAGATACGCAGTATTTT
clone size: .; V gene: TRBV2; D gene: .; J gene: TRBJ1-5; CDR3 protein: CASSVEGVSNQPQHF; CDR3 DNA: TGTGCCAGCAGTGTAGAGGGGGTTAGCAATCAGCCCCAGCATTTT
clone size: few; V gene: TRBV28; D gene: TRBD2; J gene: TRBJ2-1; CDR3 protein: CASRGAYNEQFF; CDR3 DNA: TGTGCCAGCCGGGGGGCCTACAATGAGCAGTTCTTC
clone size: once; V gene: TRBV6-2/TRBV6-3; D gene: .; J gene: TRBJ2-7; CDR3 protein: CASSYSAPYEQYF; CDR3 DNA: TGTGCCAGCAGTTACTCGGCCCCCTACGAGCAGTACTTC
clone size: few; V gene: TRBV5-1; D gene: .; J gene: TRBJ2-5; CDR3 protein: CASSLGGQQETQYF; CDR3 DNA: TGCGCCAGCAGCTTGGGGGGGCAGCAAGAGACCCAGTACTTC
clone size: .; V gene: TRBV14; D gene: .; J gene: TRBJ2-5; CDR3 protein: CASSLRIAQETQYF; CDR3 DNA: TGTGCCAGCAGCCTTCGTATTGCCCAAGAGACCCAGTACTTC
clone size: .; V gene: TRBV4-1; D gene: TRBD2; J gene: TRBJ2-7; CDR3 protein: CASSQGASGGRSYEQYF; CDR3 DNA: TGCGCCAGCAGCCAAGGGGCTAGCGGGGGCCGTTCCTACGAGCAGTACTTC
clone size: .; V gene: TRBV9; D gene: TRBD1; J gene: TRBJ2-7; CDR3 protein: CASLSRTGGISGEQYF; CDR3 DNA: TGTGCCAGCCTATCAAGAACAGGGGGCATATCTGGCGAGCAGTACTTC
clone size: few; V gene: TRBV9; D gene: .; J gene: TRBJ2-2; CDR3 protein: CASSVEQGPTGELFF; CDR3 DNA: TGTGCCAGCAGCGTGGAACAGGGCCCCACCGGGGAGCTGTTTTTT
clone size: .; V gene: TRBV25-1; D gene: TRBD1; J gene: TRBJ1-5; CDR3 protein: CASSASTGDDQPQHF; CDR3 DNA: TGTGCCAGCAGTGCGTCCACAGGGGACGATCAGCCCCAGCATTTT
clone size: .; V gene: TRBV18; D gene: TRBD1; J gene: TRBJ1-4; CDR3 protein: CASSLPGQRNEKLFF; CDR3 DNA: TGTGCCAGCTCCTTACCGGGACAGCGAAATGAAAAACTGTTTTTT
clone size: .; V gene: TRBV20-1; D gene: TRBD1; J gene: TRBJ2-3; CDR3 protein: CSARAGTDSTDTQYF; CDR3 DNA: TGCAGTGCTAGGGCCGGGACAGACAGCACAGATACGCAGTATTTT
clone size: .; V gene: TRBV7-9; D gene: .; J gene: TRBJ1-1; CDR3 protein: CASSGTEAFF; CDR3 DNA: TGTGCCAGCAGCGGGACTGAAGCTTTCTTT
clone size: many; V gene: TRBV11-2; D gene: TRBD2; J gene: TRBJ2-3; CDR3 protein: CASSLTVAGGTTDTQYF; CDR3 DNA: TGTGCCAGCAGCTTAACCGTGGCGGGGGGTACCACAGATACGCAGTATTTT
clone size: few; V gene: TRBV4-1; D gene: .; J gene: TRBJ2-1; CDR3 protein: CASSLRTGRDEQFF; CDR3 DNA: TGCGCCAGCAGCCTAAGGACAGGGAGGGATGAGCAGTTCTTC
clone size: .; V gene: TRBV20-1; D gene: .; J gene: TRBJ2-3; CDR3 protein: CSAITADTQYF; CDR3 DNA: TGCAGTGCTATAACGGCAGATACGCAGTATTTT
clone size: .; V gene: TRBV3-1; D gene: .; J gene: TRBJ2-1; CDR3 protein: CASSQEGGPYNEQFF; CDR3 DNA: TGTGCCAGCAGCCAAGAAGGGGGGCCCTACAATGAGCAGTTCTTC
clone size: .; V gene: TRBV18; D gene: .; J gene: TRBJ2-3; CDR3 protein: CASSPDGSTDTQYF; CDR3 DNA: TGTGCCAGCTCACCCGACGGTAGCACAGATACGCAGTATTTT
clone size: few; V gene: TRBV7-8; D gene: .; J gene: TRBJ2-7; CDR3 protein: CASSLGRKDYEQYF; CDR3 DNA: TGTGCCAGCAGCTTAGGCAGGAAGGATTACGAGCAGTACTTC
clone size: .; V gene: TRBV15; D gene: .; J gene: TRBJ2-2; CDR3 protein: CATSPPGAGELFF; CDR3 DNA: TGTGCCACCAGCCCCCCTGGCGCCGGGGAGCTGTTTTTT
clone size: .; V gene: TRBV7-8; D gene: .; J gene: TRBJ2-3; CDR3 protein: CASSLAGQAAGTQYF; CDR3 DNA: TGTGCCAGCAGCTTAGCAGGTCAGGCCGCCGGTACGCAGTATTTT
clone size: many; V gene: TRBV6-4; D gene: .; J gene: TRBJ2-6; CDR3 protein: CASSETTSGANVLTF; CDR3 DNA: TGTGCCAGCAGTGAAACGACCTCTGGGGCCAACGTCCTGACTTTC
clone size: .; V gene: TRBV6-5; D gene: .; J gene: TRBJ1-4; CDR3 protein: CASRGAREKLFF; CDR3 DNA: TGTGCCAGCCGGGGGGCCAGAGAAAAACTGTTTTTT
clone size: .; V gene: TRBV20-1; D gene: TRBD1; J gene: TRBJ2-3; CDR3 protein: CSAKIWTGTDTQYF; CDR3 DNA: TGCAGTGCTAAAATATGGACAGGGACAGATACGCAGTATTTT
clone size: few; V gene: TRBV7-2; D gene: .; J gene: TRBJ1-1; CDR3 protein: CASSYGRSNTEAFF; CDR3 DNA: TGTGCCAGCAGCTACGGACGGTCGAACACTGAAGCTTTCTTT
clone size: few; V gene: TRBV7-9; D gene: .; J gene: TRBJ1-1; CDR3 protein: CASSLPTGTNTEAFF; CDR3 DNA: TGTGCCAGCAGCTTACCTACAGGTACGAACACTGAAGCTTTCTTT
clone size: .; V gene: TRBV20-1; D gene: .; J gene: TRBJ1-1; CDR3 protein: CSSTYLNTEAFF; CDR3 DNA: TGCAGCTCTACATACCTGAACACTGAAGCTTTCTTT
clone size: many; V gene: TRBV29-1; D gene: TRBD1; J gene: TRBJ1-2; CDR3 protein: CSVPRDRRNGYTF; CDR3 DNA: TGCAGCGTCCCTAGGGACAGGAGGAATGGCTACACCTTC
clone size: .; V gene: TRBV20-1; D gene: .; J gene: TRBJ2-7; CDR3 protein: CSAPLRQAPSPFTYEQYF; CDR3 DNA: TGCAGTGCTCCCCTTAGACAGGCCCCATCCCCATTCACCTACGAGCAGTACTTC
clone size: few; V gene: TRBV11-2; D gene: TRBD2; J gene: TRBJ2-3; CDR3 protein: CASSVGTSRTDTQYF; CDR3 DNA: TGTGCCAGCAGCGTCGGGACTAGCAGGACAGATACGCAGTATTTT
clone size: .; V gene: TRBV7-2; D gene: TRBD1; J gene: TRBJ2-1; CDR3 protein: CASTHAAGGSYNEQFF; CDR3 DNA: TGTGCCAGCACTCACGCCGCAGGGGGCTCCTACAATGAGCAGTTCTTC
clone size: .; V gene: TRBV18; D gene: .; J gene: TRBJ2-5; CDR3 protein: CASSPPEKTQYF; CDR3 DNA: TGTGCCAGCTCACCGCCTGAAAAGACCCAGTACTTC
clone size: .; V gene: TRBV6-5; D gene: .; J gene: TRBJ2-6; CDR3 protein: CASSYSASASSGANVLTF; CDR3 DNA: TGTGCCAGCAGTTACTCGGCCAGCGCCTCGTCTGGGGCCAACGTCCTGACTTTC
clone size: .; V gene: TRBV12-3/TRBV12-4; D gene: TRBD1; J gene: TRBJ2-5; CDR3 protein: CASSGDRQETQYF; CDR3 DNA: TGTGCCAGCAGTGGGGACAGACAAGAGACCCAGTACTTC
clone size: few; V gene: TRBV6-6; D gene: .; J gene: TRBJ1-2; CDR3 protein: CATHTGNYGYTF; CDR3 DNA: TGTGCCACCCACACTGGAAACTATGGCTACACCTTC
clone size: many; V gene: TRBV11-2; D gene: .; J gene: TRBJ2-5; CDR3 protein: CASSLDLQTTQYF; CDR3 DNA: TGTGCCAGCAGCTTAGATTTGCAGACGACCCAGTACTTC
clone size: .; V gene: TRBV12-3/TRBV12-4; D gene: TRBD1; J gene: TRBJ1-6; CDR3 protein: CASSRNTGVNNSPLHF; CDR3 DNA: TGTGCCAGCAGTCGGAACACAGGGGTCAATAATTCACCCCTCCACTTT